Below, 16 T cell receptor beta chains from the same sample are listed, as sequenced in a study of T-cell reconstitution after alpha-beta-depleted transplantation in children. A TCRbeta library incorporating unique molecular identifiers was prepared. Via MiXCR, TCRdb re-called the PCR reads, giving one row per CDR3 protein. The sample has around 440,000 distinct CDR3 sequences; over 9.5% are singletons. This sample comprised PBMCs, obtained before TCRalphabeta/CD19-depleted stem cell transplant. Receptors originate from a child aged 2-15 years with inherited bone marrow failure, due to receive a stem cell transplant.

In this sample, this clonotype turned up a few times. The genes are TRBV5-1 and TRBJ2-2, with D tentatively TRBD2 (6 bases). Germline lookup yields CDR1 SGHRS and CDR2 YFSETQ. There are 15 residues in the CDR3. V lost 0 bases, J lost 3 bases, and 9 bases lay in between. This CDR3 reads CASSLVVADTGELFF. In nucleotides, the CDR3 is TGCGCCAGCAGCTTGGTAGTAGCGGACACCGGGGAGCTGTTTTTT.

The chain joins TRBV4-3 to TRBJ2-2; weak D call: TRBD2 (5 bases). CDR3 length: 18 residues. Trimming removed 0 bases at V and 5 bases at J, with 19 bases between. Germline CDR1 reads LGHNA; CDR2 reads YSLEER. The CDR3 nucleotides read TGCGCCAGCAGCCAAGAGGCGCCTAGCACAGAGGGTACCGGGGAGCTGTTTTTT. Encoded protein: CASSQEAPSTEGTGELFF.

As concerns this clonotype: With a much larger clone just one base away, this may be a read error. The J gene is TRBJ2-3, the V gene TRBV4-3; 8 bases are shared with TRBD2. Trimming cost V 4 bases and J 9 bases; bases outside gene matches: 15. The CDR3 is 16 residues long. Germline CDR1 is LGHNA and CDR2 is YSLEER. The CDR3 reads CASSRVSAGESGTQYF. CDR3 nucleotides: TGCGCCAGCAGCCGAGTCTCAGCGGGAGAGAGCGGGACGCAGTATTTT.

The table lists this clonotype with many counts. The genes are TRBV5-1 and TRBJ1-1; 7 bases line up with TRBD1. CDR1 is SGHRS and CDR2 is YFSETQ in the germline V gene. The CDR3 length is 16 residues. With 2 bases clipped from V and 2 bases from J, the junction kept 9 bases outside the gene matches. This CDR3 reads CASSFSTGTINTEAFF. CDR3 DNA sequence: TGCGCCAGCAGCTTCTCGACAGGGACCATCAACACTGAAGCTTTCTTT.

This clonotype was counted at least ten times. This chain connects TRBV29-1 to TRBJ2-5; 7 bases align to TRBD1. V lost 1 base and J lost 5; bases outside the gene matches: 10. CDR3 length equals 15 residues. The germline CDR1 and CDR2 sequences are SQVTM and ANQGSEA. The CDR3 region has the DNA TGCAGCGTTGAAGGCGTTTACAGGGGAACGGAGACCCAGTACTTC. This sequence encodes CSVEGVYRGTETQYF.

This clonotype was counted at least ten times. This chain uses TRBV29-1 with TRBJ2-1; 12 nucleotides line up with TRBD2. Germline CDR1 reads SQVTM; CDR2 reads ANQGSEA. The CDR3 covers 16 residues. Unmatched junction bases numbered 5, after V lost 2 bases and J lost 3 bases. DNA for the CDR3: TGCAGCGTTGAACGACTAGCGGGAGCCCACTACAATGAGCAGTTCTTC. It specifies CSVERLAGAHYNEQFF.

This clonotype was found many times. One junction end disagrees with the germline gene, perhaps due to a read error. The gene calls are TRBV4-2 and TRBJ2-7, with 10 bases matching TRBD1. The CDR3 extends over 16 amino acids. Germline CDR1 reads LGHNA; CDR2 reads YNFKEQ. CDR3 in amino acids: CASSQDPTDRGHEQYF. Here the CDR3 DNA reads TGTGCAAGCAGCCAAGACCCGACCGACAGGGGGCACGAGCAGTACTTC.

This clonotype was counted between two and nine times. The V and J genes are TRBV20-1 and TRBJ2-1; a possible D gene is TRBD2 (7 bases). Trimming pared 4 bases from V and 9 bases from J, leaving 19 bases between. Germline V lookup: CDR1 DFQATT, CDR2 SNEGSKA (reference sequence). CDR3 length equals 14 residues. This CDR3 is CSAIGGRGHSEQFF. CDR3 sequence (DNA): TGCAGTGCTATCGGGGGGCGCGGACATAGTGAGCAGTTCTTC.

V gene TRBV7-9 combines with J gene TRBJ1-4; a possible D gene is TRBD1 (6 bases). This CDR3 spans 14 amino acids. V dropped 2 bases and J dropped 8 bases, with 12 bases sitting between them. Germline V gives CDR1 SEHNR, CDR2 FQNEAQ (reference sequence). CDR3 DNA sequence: TGTGCCAGCAGCTTAACAGGGCGGGCCGAAAAACTGTTTTTT. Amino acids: CASSLTGRAEKLFF.

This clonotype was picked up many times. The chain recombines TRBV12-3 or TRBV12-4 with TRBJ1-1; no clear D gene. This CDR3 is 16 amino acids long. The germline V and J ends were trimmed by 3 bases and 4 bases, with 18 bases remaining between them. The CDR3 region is CASSFTRARTGTEAFF. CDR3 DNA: TGTGCCAGCAGTTTCACCCGGGCCAGAACTGGCACTGAAGCTTTCTTT.

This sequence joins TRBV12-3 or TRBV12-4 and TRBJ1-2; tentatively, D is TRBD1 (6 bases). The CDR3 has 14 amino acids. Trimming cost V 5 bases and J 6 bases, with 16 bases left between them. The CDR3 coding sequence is TGTGCCAGCAGTCCACGGACAGATTTTAATGGCTACACCTTC. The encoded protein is CASSPRTDFNGYTF.

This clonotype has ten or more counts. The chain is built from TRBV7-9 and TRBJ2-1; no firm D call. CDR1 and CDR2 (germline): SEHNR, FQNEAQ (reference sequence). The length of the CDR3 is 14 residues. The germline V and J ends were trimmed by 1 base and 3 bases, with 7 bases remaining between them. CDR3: CASSLGTNYNEQFF. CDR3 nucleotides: TGTGCCAGCAGCTTAGGGACCAACTACAATGAGCAGTTCTTC.

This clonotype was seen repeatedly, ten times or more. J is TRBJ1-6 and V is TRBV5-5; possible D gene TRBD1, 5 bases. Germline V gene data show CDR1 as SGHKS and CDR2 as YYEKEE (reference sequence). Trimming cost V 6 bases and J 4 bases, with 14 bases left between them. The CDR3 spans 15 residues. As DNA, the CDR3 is TGTGCCAGCAAAATCCGGGACGTGTATAATTCACCCCTCCACTTT. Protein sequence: CASKIRDVYNSPLHF.

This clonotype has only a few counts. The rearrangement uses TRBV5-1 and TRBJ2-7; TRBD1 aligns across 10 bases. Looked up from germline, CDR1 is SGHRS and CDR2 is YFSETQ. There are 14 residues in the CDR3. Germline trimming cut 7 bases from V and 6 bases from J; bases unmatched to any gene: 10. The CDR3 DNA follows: TGCGCCAGCGGGCCCGGGACAGGGGATCGCGAGCAGTACTTC. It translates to CASGPGTGDREQYF.

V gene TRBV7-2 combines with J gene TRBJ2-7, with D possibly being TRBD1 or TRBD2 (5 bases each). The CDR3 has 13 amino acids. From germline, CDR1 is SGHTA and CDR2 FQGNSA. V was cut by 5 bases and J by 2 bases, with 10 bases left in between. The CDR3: CASSVGTTYEQYF. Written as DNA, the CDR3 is TGTGCCAGCAGCGTCGGGACCACCTACGAGCAGTACTTC.

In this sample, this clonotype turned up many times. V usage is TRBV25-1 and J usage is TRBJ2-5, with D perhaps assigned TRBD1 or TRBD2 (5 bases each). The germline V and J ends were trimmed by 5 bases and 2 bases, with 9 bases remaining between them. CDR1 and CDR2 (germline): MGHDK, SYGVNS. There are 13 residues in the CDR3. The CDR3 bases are TGTGCCAGCAGTTCCTGGGGGCAAGAGACCCAGTACTTC. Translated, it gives CASSSWGQETQYF.